Below, 24 T cell receptor beta chains from the same sample are listed, as sequenced in a study of patients and donors after allogeneic stem cell transplantation. Via MiXCR, TCRdb re-called the RT-PCR reads, giving one row per CDR3 protein. The table has approximately 160,000 distinct CDR3 sequences, about 32% seen once. Sequencing was carried out using blood, either unsorted or a sorted T cell fraction (not recorded which). These TCRs come from a human donor who was either an allogeneic HSCT recipient or a stem cell or donor lymphocyte infusion donor (not recorded which). It is not recorded whose cells these are; they may come from a transplant donor.

This clonotype was counted ten times or more. The chain uses TRBV7-9 and TRBJ1-5, with a tentative D call TRBD1 (5 bases). The CDR3 is made up of 15 amino acids. Germline CDR1 SEHNR, CDR2 FQNEAQ (reference sequence). Trimming stripped 4 bases from V and 3 bases from J, with 13 bases between. The CDR3 loop is CASSCAGRNNQPQHF. Here the CDR3 DNA reads TGTGCCAGCAGCTGCGCAGGGAGGAACAATCAGCCCCAGCATTTT. Using reference TRBV7-9 and TRBJ1-5 for the parts outside the CDR3, the full variable domain is DTGVSQNPRHKITKRGQNVTFRCDPISEHNRLYWYRQTLGQGPEFLTYFQNEAQLEKSRLLSDRFSAERPKGSFSTLEIQRTEQGDSAMYLCASSCAGRNNQPQHFGDGTRLSIL.

This clonotype has more than one count but fewer than ten. This rearrangement joins TRBV7-9 to TRBJ2-7; 10 bases line up with TRBD1. After removal of 5 bases from V and 4 bases from J, the junction contained 5 bases not matched to a gene. There are 14 residues in the CDR3. In germline, CDR1 is SEHNR, CDR2 FQNEAQ (reference sequence). CDR3 sequence: CASSQTGGKYEQYF. CDR3 sequence (DNA): TGTGCCAGCAGCCAGACAGGGGGCAAATACGAGCAGTACTTC.

The chain combines TRBV7-9 with TRBJ1-5; weak D call: TRBD1 (6 bases). Germline values: CDR1 SEHNR, CDR2 FQNEAQ (reference sequence). This CDR3 comprises 14 residues. The V end was cut by 3 bases, the J end by 6 bases, with 12 bases between. This CDR3 is CASSLAGEGQPQHF. The DNA of the CDR3 is TGTGCCAGCAGCTTGGCAGGGGAGGGTCAGCCCCAGCATTTT.

V is TRBV11-2 and J is TRBJ2-5, with D perhaps assigned TRBD1 or TRBD2 (5 bases each). Trimming took 1 base from V and 2 from J, leaving 14 bases between them. The CDR3 covers 16 residues. Germline-derived CDR1 and CDR2 are SGHAT and FQNNGV. The CDR3 sequence: CASSLGYGALQETQYF. The CDR3 region has the DNA TGTGCCAGCAGCTTAGGGTACGGGGCCCTACAAGAGACCCAGTACTTC.

V gene TRBV7-9 combines with J gene TRBJ2-3, with 10 bases fitting TRBD2. Germline V lookup: CDR1 SEHNR, CDR2 FQNEAQ (reference sequence). Germline trimming cut 2 bases from V and 2 bases from J; bases unmatched to any gene: 4. The CDR3 is 16 residues long. The CDR3 DNA reads TGTGCCAGCAGCTTAAACCTAGCGGGGGACACAGATACGCAGTATTTT. As protein: CASSLNLAGDTDTQYF.

On this clonotype: A much larger clone lies a single base off, so this may be a read error. This chain joins TRBV28 and TRBJ2-7, with D unresolved. Trimming stripped 5 bases from V and 0 bases from J, with 5 bases between. The CDR3 has 12 amino acids. Germline V gives CDR1 MDHEN, CDR2 SYDVKM. The CDR3 region has the DNA TGTGCCAGCAGTCCAATCTCCTACGAGCAGTACTTC. It yields the protein CASSPISYEQYF.

The chain links TRBV7-2 to TRBJ2-5, with D hard to call. The CDR3 totals 12 residues. Germline V gene lookup returns CDR1 SGHTA and CDR2 FQGNSA. Trimming stripped 2 bases from V and 7 bases from J, with 8 bases between. The CDR3 is CASSLSVGTQYF. The CDR3 region has the DNA TGTGCCAGCAGCTTAAGCGTCGGGACCCAGTACTTC.

The gene calls are TRBV9 and TRBJ2-7; no clear D. Per the germline V gene, CDR1 is SGDLS and CDR2 is YYNGEE. Trimming took off 4 bases at V and 4 bases at J, with 12 bases between the two ends. The CDR3 covers 13 residues. CDR3 bases: TGTGCCAGCAGCTCCCGTGGAGAGTACGAGCAGTACTTC. It encodes CASSSRGEYEQYF.

A few counts support this clonotype. This sequence joins TRBV4-3 and TRBJ1-6, with 7 bases that match TRBD1. Germline V gives CDR1 LGHNA, CDR2 YSLEER. Trimming took 0 bases from V and 8 from J; bases not matched to a gene: 4. The CDR3 runs to 15 residues. The chain's CDR3 is CASSQERDSYSPLHF. The DNA of the CDR3 is TGCGCCAGCAGCCAAGAACGGGACAGTTATTCACCCCTCCACTTT.

Only a few counts were recorded for this clonotype. The chain recombines TRBV20-1 with TRBJ2-7; D not certain. Trimming removed 3 bases from V and 4 bases from J, with 10 bases in between. This CDR3 comprises 12 residues. The germline gives CDR1 DFQATT, CDR2 SNEGSKA (reference sequence). DNA for the CDR3: TGCAGTGCTAGGTCTCAAAGTTACGAGCAGTACTTC. Amino acids: CSARSQSYEQYF.

This clonotype was counted only a few times. This chain links TRBV9 with TRBJ1-3, with 8 bases fitting TRBD1. The ends lost 4 bases at V and 4 bases at J; junction bases unmatched: 4. CDR3 size: 14 residues. The germline V gene encodes CDR1 SGDLS and CDR2 YYNGEE. The CDR3 DNA follows: TGTGCCAGCAGCTCGCGACAGGGGGGAAACACCATATATTTT. Translation gives CASSSRQGGNTIYF.

This clonotype was detected a few times. J is TRBJ2-1 and V is TRBV29-1; no clear D. There are 13 residues in the CDR3. In germline, CDR1 is SQVTM, CDR2 ANQGSEA. V was cut by 4 bases and J by 0 bases, with 7 bases left in between. The CDR3 DNA is TGCAGCGTTGTGCAGAGCTCCTACAATGAGCAGTTCTTC. This encodes CSVVQSSYNEQFF.

The chain combines TRBV12-3 or TRBV12-4 with TRBJ1-1; D is perhaps TRBD1 (5 bases). The ends were cut back, 5 bases at V and 3 bases at J, with 16 bases in the middle. This CDR3 has 15 residues. The CDR3 loop is CASSPPGLKYTEAFF. The DNA of the CDR3 is TGTGCCAGCAGTCCGCCGGGACTGAAATACACTGAAGCTTTCTTT.

This clonotype was observed a few times. The genes are TRBV12-3 or TRBV12-4 and TRBJ2-1, with D possibly being TRBD1 or TRBD2 (5 bases each). Trimming cost V 3 bases and J 7 bases, with 16 bases left between them. This CDR3 has 15 residues. The CDR3 is CASSFSGGSWNEQFF. In DNA, the CDR3 is TGTGCCAGCAGTTTTTCTGGGGGAAGTTGGAATGAGCAGTTCTTC.

The V call is TRBV7-9, the J call TRBJ1-5; weak D call: TRBD1 (6 bases). The CDR3 spans 15 residues. V gave up 5 bases and J gave up 2 bases, with 13 bases separating them. Germline V gives CDR1 SEHNR, CDR2 FQNEAQ (reference sequence). The CDR3 nucleotides are TGTGCCAGCAGCCCCGGGGGCTTTGGCAATCAGCCCCAGCATTTT. Translating gives CASSPGGFGNQPQHF.

The chain recombines TRBV9 with TRBJ2-1, with TRBD1 matching over 11 bases. Losses at the gene ends were 0 bases for V and 5 bases for J; bases not matched to a gene: 4. This CDR3 is built from 16 residues. From germline, CDR1 is SGDLS and CDR2 YYNGEE. The CDR3 reads CASSVDGTGGHNEQFF. CDR3 DNA: TGTGCCAGCAGCGTAGATGGGACAGGGGGGCACAATGAGCAGTTCTTC.

This chain joins TRBV6-2 or TRBV6-3 and TRBJ1-2, with D perhaps TRBD1 (6 bases). The CDR3 length is 17 residues. With 5 bases removed from V and 2 bases from J, the gap between germline ends came to 21 bases. CDR1 and CDR2 (germline): MNHEY, SVGEGT. CDR3 sequence reads: CASSGILWTESNYGYTF. In nucleotides, the CDR3 is TGTGCCAGCAGTGGGATCCTATGGACAGAGTCGAACTATGGCTACACCTTC.

The chain joins TRBV6-5 to TRBJ1-2; D remains ambiguous. Trimming took off 7 bases at V and 8 bases at J, with 23 bases between the two ends. CDR1 MNHEY and CDR2 SVGAGI come from the germline V gene. The CDR3 loop spans 15 amino acids. The CDR3: CASISRLGGVSGYTF. CDR3 coding DNA: TGTGCCAGCATCTCCAGGTTGGGTGGAGTCTCGGGCTACACCTTC.

The gene calls are TRBV5-6 and TRBJ2-1; D remains unclear. Trimming left V 0 bases short and J 1 base short, with 11 bases between. The CDR3 contains 16 residues. CDR1 and CDR2 from the germline V gene are SGHDT and YYEEEE. The CDR3 bases are TGTGCCAGCAGCTTGGATTATTCCGGGTCCTACAATGAGCAGTTCTTC. It is translated as CASSLDYSGSYNEQFF.

Comments on this clonotype: One end of the junction does not line up with germline, which may come from a read error. This chain connects TRBV4-2 to TRBJ2-2, with TRBD2 as a possible D gene (5 bases). Germline CDR1 and CDR2: LGHNA and YNFKEQ. CDR3 length equals 13 residues. In nucleotides, the CDR3 is TGTGCCAGCAATAGGGATACGACCGGGGAGTTGTTTTTT. Residues: CASNRDTTGELFF.

This chain joins TRBV25-1 and TRBJ1-6; tentative D call: TRBD1 (5 bases). Deletions cut 5 bases from V and 7 bases from J, with 15 bases between. Germline V gives CDR1 MGHDK, CDR2 SYGVNS. CDR3 length: 15 residues. CDR3 DNA sequence: TGTGCCAGCAGTATAGGGGACCTATTGAATTCACCCCTCCACTTT. It encodes CASSIGDLLNSPLHF.

The chain employs TRBV6-5 and TRBJ2-1; D unclear. The CDR3 sequence is 13 residues long. Germline CDR1 MNHEY, CDR2 SVGAGI. Trimming left V 2 bases short and J 7 bases short, with 9 bases between. CDR3 sequence (DNA): TGTGCCAGCAGTTACAGTTTAAGGAATGAGCAGTTCTTC. Its translation: CASSYSLRNEQFF.

This clonotype was counted between two and nine times. The chain uses TRBV29-1 and TRBJ2-4; TRBD2 is a possible D gene (5 bases). There are 13 residues in the CDR3. CDR1 and CDR2 from the germline V gene are SQVTM and ANQGSEA. The V end was cut by 6 bases, the J end by 0 bases, with 9 bases between. This CDR3 reads CSVQAVAKNIQYF. CDR3 coding DNA: TGCAGCGTCCAAGCGGTAGCCAAAAACATTCAGTACTTC.

The V and J genes are TRBV7-9 and TRBJ2-3; possible D gene TRBD2, 5 bases. Germline V gives CDR1 SEHNR, CDR2 FQNEAQ (reference sequence). CDR3 length equals 13 residues. Trimming took 4 bases from V and 6 from J, leaving 11 bases between them. CDR3 amino acids: CASSWAGIDTQYF. The DNA of the CDR3 is TGTGCCAGCAGCTGGGCGGGTATTGATACGCAGTATTTT.